The next 12 T cell receptor beta chains were all read from a single sample in a study of PD-L1 blockade in urothelial cancer. Regarding time point: pretreatment peripheral blood. Assay: immunoSEQ multiplex PCR; the TCRdb copy retains only in-frame clones and omits some. This sample carries tens of thousands of clones, 84% of them seen once, and the ten largest clones take roughly 9%. Sequencing used PBMCs, obtained around atezolizumab (anti-PD-L1) treatment. The receptors were sampled from a woman aged 70 to 79 with urothelial cancer.

The chain is built from TRBV6-5 and TRBJ2-7; 7 bases line up with TRBD2. Germline CDR1 and CDR2: MNHEY and SVGAGI. V trimming: 3 bases; J trimming: 7 bases; junction bases outside the gene matches: 6. The CDR3 has 13 residues. For the CDR3, the DNA is TGTGCCAGCAGTTATGGTCAAGCGGGAGAGCAGTACTTC. Translating gives CASSYGQAGEQYF.

This clone appeared once. The V and J genes are TRBV11-2 and TRBJ1-2; perhaps TRBD1 as D (6 bases). The CDR3 is 15 residues long. Trimming cost V 0 bases and J 4 bases, with 12 bases left between them. CDR1 and CDR2 from the germline V gene are SGHAT and FQNNGV. The CDR3 coding sequence is TGTGCCAGCAGCTTAGATTTTGGACAGTCCTATGGCTACACCTTC. This encodes CASSLDFGQSYGYTF.

V usage is TRBV11-2 and J usage is TRBJ2-3, with TRBD2 identical over 8 bases. From germline, CDR1 is SGHAT and CDR2 FQNNGV. This CDR3 is built from 15 residues. J lost 1 base, V lost 5 bases, and 5 bases had no gene match. Here the CDR3 DNA reads TGTGCCAGCAGCCGTAGCGGGAAACGCACAGATACGCAGTATTTT. Translating gives CASSRSGKRTDTQYF.

The chain has TRBV5-1 and TRBJ1-1, with D possibly matching TRBD1 (6 bases). The CDR3 extends over 13 amino acids. Trimming stripped 4 bases from V and 1 base from J, with 8 bases between. Germline V gene data show CDR1 as SGHRS and CDR2 as YFSETQ. The CDR3 loop is CASSQGQNTEAFF. CDR3 coding DNA: TGCGCCAGCAGCCAGGGGCAGAACACTGAAGCTTTCTTT.

This clone has just one count. The V gene is TRBV9, the J gene TRBJ2-3, with TRBD1 as a possible D gene (6 bases). The CDR3 has 15 amino acids. V was clipped by 3 bases and J by 3 bases, with 14 bases between them. CDR1 SGDLS and CDR2 YYNGEE come from the germline V gene. The CDR3 DNA is TGTGCCAGCAGCGAGATGGGGGCTGTGACAGATACGCAGTATTTT. This translates into CASSEMGAVTDTQYF.

The rearrangement links TRBV5-1 to TRBJ2-1; 8 bases are shared with TRBD2. The ends lost 0 bases at V and 2 bases at J; junction bases unmatched: 4. CDR3 length equals 16 residues. CDR1 is SGHRS, CDR2 YFSETQ, per germline. The CDR3 bases are TGCGCCAGCAGCTTGGCTGGAGCGGGAGCCTACAATGAGCAGTTCTTC. Protein: CASSLAGAGAYNEQFF.

This clone was seen just once. The V call is TRBV5-4, the J call TRBJ1-2, with D possibly matching TRBD1 (5 bases). V lost 3 bases and J 4 bases, leaving 7 bases between the germline ends. The CDR3 totals 12 residues. Per the germline V gene, CDR1 is SGHNT and CDR2 is YYREEE (reference sequence). CDR3 in amino acids: CASSSDSYGYTF. CDR3 sequence (DNA): TGTGCCAGCAGCTCCGACAGCTATGGCTACACCTTC.

CDR3 residues: CASSGTGVKETQYF. Here the CDR3 DNA reads TGTGCCAGCAGTGGGACAGGGGTAAAAGAGACCCAGTACTTC. The chain has TRBV6-1 and TRBJ2-5, with 9 bases matching TRBD1. The germline CDR1 and CDR2 sequences are MNHNS and SASEGT. The CDR3 totals 14 residues. V gave up 4 bases and J gave up 3 bases; unmatched junction bases: 3.

The rearrangement links TRBV4-1 to TRBJ1-2; no definite D call. Trimming took off 3 bases at V and 7 bases at J, with 12 bases between the two ends. Per germline, CDR1 MGHRA and CDR2 YSYEKL. The CDR3 contains 13 residues. CDR3 sequence (DNA): TGCGCCAGCAGCCAGAGCGGGCAGCTTGGCTACACCTTC. Protein product: CASSQSGQLGYTF.

This clone was detected only once. V usage is TRBV4-1 and J usage is TRBJ1-1; D is unresolved. This CDR3 contains 15 residues. V dropped 1 base and J dropped 0 bases, with 9 bases sitting between them. Germline lookup yields CDR1 MGHRA and CDR2 YSYEKL. CDR3 nucleotides: TGCGCCAGCAGCCAAGGGTCGGCGGTGAACACTGAAGCTTTCTTT. It yields the protein CASSQGSAVNTEAFF.

The V call is TRBV29-1, the J call TRBJ1-2; 11 nucleotides agree with TRBD1. V was clipped by 6 bases and J by 6 bases; unmatched bases: 6. The CDR3 runs 13 residues. Germline-derived CDR1 and CDR2 are SQVTM and ANQGSEA. The CDR3: CSVAGTGGHGYTF. DNA for the CDR3: TGCAGCGTCGCCGGGACAGGGGGTCATGGCTACACCTTC. Using reference TRBV29-1 and TRBJ1-2 for the parts outside the CDR3, the full variable domain is SAVISQKPSRDICQRGTSLTIQCQVDSQVTMMFWYRQQPGQSLTLIATANQGSEATYESGFVIDKFPISRPNLTFSTLTVSNMSPEDSSIYLCSVAGTGGHGYTFGSGTRLTVV.

The chain combines TRBV6-6 with TRBJ2-5; 9 nucleotides match TRBD2. Germline CDR1 and CDR2: MNHNY and SVGAGI (reference sequence). This CDR3 region has 16 residues. V trimming: 3 bases; J trimming: 3 bases; junction bases outside the gene matches: 8. This CDR3 is CASSYSSGGGEETQYF. The CDR3 nucleotides read TGTGCCAGCAGTTATAGTAGCGGGGGCGGTGAAGAGACCCAGTACTTC.